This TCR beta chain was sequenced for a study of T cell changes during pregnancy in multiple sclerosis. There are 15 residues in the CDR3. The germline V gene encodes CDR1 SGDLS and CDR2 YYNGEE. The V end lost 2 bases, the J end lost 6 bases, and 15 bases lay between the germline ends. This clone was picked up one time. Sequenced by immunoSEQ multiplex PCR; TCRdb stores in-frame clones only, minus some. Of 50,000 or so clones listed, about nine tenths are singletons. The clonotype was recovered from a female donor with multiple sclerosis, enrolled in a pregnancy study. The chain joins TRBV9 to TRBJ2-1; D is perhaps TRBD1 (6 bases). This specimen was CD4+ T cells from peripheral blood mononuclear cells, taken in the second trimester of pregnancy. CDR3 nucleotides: TGTGCCAGCAGCGTCTTATCCTGGGGGCTCAATGAGCAGTTCTTC. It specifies CASSVLSWGLNEQFF.